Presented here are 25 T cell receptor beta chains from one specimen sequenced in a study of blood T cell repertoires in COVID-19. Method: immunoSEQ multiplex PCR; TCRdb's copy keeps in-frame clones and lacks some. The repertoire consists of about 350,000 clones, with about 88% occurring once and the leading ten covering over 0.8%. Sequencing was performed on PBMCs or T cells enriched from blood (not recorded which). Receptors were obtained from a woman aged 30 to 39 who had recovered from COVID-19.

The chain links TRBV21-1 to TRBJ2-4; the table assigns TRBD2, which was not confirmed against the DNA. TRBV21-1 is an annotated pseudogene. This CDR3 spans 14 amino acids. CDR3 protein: CALPKEGLENIQYF. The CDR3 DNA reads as TGTGCCCTCCCGAAGGAGGGCCTAGAAAACATTCAGTACTTC.

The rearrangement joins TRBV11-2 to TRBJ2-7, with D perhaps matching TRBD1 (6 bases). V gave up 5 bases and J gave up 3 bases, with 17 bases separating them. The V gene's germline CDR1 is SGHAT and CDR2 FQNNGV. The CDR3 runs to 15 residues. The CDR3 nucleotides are TGTGCCAGCAGCCGAACAGGGACACAGAGCTACGAGCAGTACTTC. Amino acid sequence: CASSRTGTQSYEQYF. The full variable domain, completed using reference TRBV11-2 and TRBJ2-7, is EAGVAQSPRYKIIEKRQSVAFWCNPISGHATLYWYQQILGQGPKLLIQFQNNGVVDDSQLPKDRFSAERLKGVDSTLKIQPAKLEDSAVYLCASSRTGTQSYEQYFGPGTRLTVT.

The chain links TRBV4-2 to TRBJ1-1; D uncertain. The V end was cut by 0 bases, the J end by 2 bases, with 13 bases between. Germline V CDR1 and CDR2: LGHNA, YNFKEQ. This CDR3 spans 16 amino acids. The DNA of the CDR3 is TGTGCCAGCAGCCAAGATGTGCGGCAGATAAACACTGAAGCTTTCTTT. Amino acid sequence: CASSQDVRQINTEAFF.

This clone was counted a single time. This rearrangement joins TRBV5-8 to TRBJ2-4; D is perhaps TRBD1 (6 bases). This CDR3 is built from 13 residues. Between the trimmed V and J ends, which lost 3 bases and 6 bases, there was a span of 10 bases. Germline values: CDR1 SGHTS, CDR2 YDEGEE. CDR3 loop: CASSYGQRNIQYF. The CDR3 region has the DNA TGTGCCAGCAGCTACGGACAGAGAAACATTCAGTACTTC.

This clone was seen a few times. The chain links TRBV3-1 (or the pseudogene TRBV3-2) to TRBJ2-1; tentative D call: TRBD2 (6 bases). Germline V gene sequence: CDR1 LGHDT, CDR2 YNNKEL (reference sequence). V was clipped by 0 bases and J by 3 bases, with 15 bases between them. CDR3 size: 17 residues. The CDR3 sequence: CASSQEGPAGIYNEQFF. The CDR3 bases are TGTGCCAGCAGCCAAGAAGGGCCGGCGGGGATCTACAATGAGCAGTTCTTC.

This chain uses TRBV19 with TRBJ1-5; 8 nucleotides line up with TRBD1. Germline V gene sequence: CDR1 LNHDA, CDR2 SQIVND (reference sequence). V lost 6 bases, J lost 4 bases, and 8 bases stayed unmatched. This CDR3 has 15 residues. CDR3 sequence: CASSRGQGSNQPQHF. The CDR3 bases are TGTGCCAGTAGCAGAGGACAGGGAAGTAATCAGCCCCAGCATTTT.

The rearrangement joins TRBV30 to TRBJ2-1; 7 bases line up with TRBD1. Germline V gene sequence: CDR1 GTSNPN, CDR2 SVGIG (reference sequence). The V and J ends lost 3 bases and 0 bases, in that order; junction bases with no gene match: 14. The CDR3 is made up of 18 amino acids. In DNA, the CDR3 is TGTGCCTGGAGAAGATCGTCGGGACAGCGGAGCTCCTACAATGAGCAGTTCTTC. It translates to CAWRRSSGQRSSYNEQFF. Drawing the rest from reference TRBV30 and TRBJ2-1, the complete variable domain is SQTIHQWPATLVQPVGSPLSLECTVEGTSNPNLYWYRQAAGRGLQLLFYSVGIGQISSEVPQNLSASRPQDRQFILSSKKLLLSDSGFYLCAWRRSSGQRSSYNEQFFGPGTRLTVL.

Here the CDR3 reads CASSVGTGGYYGYTF. In nucleotides, the CDR3 is TGTGCCAGCAGCGTAGGTACAGGGGGATACTATGGCTACACCTTC. J is TRBJ1-2 and V is TRBV9; 8 positions match TRBD1. The CDR3 runs to 15 residues. The trim removed 0 bases at V and 3 bases at J, leaving 4 bases unmatched. Germline V gene sequence: CDR1 SGDLS, CDR2 YYNGEE.

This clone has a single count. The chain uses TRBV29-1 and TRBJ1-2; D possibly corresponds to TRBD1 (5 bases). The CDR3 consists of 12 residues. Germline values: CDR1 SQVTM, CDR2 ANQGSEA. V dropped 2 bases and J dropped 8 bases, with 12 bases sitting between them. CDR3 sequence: CSVELGLRGYTF. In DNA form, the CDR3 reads TGCAGCGTTGAACTGGGGCTCCGAGGCTACACCTTC.

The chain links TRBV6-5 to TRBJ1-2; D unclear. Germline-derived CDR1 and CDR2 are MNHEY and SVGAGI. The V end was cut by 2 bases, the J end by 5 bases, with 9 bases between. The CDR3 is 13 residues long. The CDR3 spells CASSYSQEYGYTF. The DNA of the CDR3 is TGTGCCAGCAGTTACAGCCAGGAATATGGCTACACCTTC.

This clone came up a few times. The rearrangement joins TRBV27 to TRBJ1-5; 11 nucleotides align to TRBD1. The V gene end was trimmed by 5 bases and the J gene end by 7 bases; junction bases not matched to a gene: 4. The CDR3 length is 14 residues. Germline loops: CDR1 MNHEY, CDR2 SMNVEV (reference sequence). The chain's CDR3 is CASSPGTGGQPQHF. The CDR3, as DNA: TGTGCCAGCAGTCCTGGGACAGGGGGGCAGCCCCAGCATTTT.

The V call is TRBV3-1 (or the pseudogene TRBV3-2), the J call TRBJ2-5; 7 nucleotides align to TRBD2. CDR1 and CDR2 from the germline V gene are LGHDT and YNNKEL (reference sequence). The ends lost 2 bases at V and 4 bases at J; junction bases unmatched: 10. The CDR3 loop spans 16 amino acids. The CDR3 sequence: CASSQRGGRATETQYF. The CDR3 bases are TGTGCCAGCAGCCAACGCGGGGGACGGGCAACAGAGACCCAGTACTTC.

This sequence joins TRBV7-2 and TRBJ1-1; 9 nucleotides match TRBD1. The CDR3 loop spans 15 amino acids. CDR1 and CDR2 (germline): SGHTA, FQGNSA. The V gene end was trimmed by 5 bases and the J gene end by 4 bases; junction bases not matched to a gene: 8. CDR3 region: CASSPQGAGGTEAFF. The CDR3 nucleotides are TGTGCCAGCAGCCCACAGGGGGCCGGGGGCACTGAAGCTTTCTTT.

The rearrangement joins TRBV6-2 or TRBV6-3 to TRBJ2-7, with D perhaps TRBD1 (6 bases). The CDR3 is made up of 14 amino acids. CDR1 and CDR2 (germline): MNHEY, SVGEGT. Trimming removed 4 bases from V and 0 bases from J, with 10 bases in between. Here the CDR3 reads CASSFGGSSYEQYF. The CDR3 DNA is TGTGCCAGCAGTTTTGGGGGCAGCTCCTACGAGCAGTACTTC.

The CDR3 coding sequence is TGTGCCAGTAGTCCCCGAGACAGGGGCTCTTTGAGGAACATTCAGTACTTC. It specifies CASSPRDRGSLRNIQYF. This chain connects TRBV19 to TRBJ2-4, with 8 bases that match TRBD1. The trim removed 5 bases at V and 7 bases at J, leaving 16 bases unmatched. The germline V gene encodes CDR1 LNHDA and CDR2 SQIVND (reference sequence). The CDR3 loop spans 17 amino acids.

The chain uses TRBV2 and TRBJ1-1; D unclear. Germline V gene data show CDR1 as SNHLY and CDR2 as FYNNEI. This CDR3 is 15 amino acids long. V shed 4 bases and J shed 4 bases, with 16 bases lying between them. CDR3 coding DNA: TGTGCCAGCAGTGTGACCGAGGTGGGAGCCACTGAAGCTTTCTTT. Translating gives CASSVTEVGATEAFF.

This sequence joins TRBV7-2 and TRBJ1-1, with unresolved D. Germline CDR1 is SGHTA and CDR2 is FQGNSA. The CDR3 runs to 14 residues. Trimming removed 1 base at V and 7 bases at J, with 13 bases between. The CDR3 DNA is TGTGCCAGCAGCTTAGGGGTGGGCACTGGTGAAGCTTTCTTT. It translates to CASSLGVGTGEAFF. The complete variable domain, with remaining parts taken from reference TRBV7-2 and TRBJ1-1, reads GAGVSQSPSNKVTEKGKDVELRCDPISGHTALYWYRQSLGQGLEFLIYFQGNSAPDKSGLPSDRFSAERTGGSVSTLTIQRTQQEDSAVYLCASSLGVGTGEAFFGQGTRLTVV.

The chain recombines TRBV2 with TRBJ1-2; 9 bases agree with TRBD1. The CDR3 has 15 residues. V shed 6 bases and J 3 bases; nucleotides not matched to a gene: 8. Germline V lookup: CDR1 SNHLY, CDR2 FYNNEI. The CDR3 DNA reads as TGTGCCAGCAGGCCCCCGACAGGGGGTGACTATGGCTACACCTTC. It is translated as CASRPPTGGDYGYTF.

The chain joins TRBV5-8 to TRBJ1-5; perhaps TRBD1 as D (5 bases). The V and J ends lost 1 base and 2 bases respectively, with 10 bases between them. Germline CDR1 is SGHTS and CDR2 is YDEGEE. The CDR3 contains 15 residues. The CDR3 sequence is CASSLRQHRNQPQHF. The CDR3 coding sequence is TGTGCCAGCAGCTTGAGACAGCACCGCAATCAGCCCCAGCATTTT.

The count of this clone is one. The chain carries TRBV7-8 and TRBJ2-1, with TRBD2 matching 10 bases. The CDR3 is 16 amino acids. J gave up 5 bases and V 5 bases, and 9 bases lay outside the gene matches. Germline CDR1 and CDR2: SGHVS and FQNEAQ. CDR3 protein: CASSPSPSGGHNEQFF. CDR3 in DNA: TGTGCCAGCAGCCCCTCCCCTAGCGGGGGCCACAATGAGCAGTTCTTC.

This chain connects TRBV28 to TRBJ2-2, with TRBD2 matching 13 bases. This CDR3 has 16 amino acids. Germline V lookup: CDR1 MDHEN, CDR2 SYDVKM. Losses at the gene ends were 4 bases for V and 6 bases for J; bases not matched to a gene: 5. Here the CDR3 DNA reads TGTGCCAGCAGTTCTCCGGGACTAGCGGGGTCCGGGGAGCTGTTTTTT. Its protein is CASSSPGLAGSGELFF. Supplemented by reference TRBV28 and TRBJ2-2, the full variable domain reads DVKVTQSSRYLVKRTGEKVFLECVQDMDHENMFWYRQDPGLGLRLIYFSYDVKMKEKGDIPEGYSVSREKKERFSLILESASTNQTSMYLCASSSPGLAGSGELFFGEGSRLTVL.

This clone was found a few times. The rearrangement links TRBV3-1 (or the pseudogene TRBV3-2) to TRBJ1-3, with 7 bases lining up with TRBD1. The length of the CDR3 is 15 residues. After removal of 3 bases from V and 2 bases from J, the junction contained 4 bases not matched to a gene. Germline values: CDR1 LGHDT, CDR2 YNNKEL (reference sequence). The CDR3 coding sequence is TGTGCCAGCAGCCACAGACAGGGTGCTGGAAACACCATATATTTT. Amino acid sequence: CASSHRQGAGNTIYF.

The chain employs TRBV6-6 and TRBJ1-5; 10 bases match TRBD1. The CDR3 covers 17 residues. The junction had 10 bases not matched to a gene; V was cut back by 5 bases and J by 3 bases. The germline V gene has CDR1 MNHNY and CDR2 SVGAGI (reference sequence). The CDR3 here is CASSQNPGQGNNQPQHF. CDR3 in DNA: TGTGCCAGCAGTCAAAACCCGGGACAGGGGAACAATCAGCCCCAGCATTTT.

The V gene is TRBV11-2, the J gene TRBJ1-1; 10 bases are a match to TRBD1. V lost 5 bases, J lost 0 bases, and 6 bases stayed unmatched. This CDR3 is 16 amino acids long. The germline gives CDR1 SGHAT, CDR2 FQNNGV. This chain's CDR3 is CASSPTGGSMNTEAFF. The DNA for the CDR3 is TGTGCCAGCAGCCCGACAGGGGGCAGCATGAACACTGAAGCTTTCTTT.

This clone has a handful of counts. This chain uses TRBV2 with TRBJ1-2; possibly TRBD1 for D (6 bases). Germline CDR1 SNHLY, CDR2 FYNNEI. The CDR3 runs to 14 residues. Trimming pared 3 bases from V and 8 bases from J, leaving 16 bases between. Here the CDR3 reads CASSERLSGEGYTF. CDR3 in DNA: TGTGCCAGCAGTGAGCGTTTGTCAGGGGAAGGCTACACCTTC.